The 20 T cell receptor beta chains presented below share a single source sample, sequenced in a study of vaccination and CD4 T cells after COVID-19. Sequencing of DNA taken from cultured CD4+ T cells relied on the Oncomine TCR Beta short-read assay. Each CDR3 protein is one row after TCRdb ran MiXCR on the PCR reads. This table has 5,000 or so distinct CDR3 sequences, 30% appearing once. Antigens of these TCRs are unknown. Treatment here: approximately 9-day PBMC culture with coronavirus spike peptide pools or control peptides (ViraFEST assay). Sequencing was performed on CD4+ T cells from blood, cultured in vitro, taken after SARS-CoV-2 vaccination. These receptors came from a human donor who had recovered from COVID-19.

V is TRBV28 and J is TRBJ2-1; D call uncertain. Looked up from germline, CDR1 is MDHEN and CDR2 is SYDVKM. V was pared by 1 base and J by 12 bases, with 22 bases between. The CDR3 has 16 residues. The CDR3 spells CASSLLGRYRPTTQFF. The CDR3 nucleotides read TGTGCCAGCAGTTTATTGGGCAGATATCGCCCCACCACGCAGTTCTTC.

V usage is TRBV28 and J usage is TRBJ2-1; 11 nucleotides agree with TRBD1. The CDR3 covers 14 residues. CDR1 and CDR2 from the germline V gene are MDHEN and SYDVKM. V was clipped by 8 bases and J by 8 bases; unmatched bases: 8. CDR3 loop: CASLGQGALDEQFF. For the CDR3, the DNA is TGTGCCAGCCTCGGACAGGGGGCGCTCGATGAGCAGTTCTTC. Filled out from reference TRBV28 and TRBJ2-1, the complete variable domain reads DVKVTQSSRYLVKRTGEKVFLECVQDMDHENMFWYRQDPGLGLRLIYFSYDVKMKEKGDIPEGYSVSREKKERFSLILESASTNQTSMYLCASLGQGALDEQFFGPGTRLTVL.

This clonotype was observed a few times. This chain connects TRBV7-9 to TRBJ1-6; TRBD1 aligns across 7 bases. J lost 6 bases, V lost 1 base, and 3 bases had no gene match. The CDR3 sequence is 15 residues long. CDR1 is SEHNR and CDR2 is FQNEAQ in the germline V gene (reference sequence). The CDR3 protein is CASSLGQGGNSPLHF. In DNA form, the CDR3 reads TGTGCCAGCAGCTTAGGACAGGGAGGTAATTCACCCCTCCACTTT.

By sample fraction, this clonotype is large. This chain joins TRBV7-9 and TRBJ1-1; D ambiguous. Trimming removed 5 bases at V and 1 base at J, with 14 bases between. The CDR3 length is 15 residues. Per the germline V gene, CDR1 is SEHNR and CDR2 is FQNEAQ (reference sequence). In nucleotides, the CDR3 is TGTGCCAGCAGCCTACCGGGATTACGGAACACTGAAGCTTTCTTT. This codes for CASSLPGLRNTEAFF.

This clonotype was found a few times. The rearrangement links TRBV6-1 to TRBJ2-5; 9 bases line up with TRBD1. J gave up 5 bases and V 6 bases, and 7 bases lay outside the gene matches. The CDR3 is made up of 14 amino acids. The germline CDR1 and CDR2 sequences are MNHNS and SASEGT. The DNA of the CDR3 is TGTGCCAGCAGAAAACAGGGGGCAGGCGAGACCCAGTACTTC. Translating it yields CASRKQGAGETQYF.

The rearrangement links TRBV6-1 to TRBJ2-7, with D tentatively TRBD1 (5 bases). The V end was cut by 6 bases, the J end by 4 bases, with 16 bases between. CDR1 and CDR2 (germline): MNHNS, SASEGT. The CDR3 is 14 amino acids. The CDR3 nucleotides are TGTGCCAGCAGGACCGGAGACAGTTGGTACGAGCAGTACTTC. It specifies CASRTGDSWYEQYF.

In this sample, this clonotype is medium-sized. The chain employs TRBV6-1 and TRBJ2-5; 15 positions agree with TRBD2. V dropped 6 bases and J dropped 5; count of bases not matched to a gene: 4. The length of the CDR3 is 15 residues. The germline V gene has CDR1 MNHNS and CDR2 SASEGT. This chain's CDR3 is CASRRGLAGGETQYF. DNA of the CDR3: TGTGCCAGCAGACGCGGACTAGCGGGGGGGGAGACCCAGTACTTC.

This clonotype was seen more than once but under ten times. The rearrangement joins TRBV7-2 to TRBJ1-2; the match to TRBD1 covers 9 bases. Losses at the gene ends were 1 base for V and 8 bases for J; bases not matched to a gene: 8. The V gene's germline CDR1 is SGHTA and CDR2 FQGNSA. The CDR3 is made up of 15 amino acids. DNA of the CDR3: TGTGCCAGCAGCTTAGTAAGGGACAGGGAGGGGGGCTACACCTTC. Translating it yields CASSLVRDREGGYTF.

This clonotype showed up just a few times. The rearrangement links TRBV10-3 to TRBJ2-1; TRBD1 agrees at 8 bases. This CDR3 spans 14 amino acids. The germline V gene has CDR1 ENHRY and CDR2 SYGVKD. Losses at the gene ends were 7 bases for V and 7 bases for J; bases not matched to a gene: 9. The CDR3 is CAITPGTGRNEQFF. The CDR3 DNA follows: TGTGCCATCACCCCCGGGACAGGCCGGAATGAGCAGTTCTTC.

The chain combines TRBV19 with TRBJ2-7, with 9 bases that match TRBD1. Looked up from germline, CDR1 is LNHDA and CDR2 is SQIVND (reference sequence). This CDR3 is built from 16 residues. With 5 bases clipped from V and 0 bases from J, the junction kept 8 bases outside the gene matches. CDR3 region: CASSRGQGTSSYEQYF. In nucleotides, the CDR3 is TGTGCCAGTAGTCGAGGACAGGGGACGAGCTCCTACGAGCAGTACTTC.

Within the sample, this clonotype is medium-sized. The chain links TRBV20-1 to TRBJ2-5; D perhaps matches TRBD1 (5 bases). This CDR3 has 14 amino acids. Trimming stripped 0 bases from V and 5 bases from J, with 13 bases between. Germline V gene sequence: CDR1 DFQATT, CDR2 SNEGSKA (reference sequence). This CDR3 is CSARDTGRRETQYF. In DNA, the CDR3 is TGCAGTGCTAGAGATACAGGACGGCGGGAGACCCAGTACTTC.

The CDR3 DNA is TGCAGTGCTAGCATGCGGGAGTTGACAGATACGCAGTATTTT. Translating it yields CSASMRELTDTQYF. This chain uses TRBV20-1 with TRBJ2-3, with TRBD2 matching 7 bases. In germline, CDR1 is DFQATT, CDR2 SNEGSKA (reference sequence). The CDR3 loop spans 14 amino acids. After removal of 3 bases from V and 3 bases from J, the junction contained 6 bases not matched to a gene.

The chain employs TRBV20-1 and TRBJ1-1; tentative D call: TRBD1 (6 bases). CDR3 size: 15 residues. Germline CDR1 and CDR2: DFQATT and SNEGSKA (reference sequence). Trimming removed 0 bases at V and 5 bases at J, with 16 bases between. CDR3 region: CSARDPVRRGTEAFF. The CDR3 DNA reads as TGCAGTGCTAGAGATCCCGTCAGGAGGGGGACTGAAGCTTTCTTT.

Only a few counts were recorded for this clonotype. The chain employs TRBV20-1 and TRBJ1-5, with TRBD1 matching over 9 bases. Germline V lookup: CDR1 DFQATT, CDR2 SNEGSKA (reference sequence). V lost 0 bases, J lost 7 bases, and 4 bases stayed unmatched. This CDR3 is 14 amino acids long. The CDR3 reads CSAREGTGLQPQHF. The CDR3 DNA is TGCAGTGCTAGAGAGGGGACAGGGTTGCAGCCCCAGCATTTT.

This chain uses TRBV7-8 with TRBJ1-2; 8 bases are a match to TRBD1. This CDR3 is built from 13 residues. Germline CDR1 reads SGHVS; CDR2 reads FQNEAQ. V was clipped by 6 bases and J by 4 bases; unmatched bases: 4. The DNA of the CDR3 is TGTGCCAGCAGTCCAGGGGGCGGCTATGGCTACACCTTC. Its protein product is CASSPGGGYGYTF.

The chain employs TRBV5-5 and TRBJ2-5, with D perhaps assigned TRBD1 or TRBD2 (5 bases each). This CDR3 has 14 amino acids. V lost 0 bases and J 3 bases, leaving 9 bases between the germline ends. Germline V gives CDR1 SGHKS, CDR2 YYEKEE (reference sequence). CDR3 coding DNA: TGTGCCAGCAGCTTGGCGGGGCCGGAAGAGACCCAGTACTTC. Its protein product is CASSLAGPEETQYF.

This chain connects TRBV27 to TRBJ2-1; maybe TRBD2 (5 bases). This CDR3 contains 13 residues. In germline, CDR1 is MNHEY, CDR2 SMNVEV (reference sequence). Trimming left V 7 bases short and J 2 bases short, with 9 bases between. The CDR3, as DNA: TGTGCCAGCAAAAAGACTACCTACAATGAGCAGTTCTTC. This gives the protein CASKKTTYNEQFF.

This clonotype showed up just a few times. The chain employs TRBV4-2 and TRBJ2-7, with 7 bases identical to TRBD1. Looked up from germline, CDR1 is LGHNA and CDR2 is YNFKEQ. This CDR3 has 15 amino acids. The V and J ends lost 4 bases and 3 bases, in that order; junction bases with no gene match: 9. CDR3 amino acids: CASSLSTWDSYEQYF. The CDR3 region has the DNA TGTGCCAGCAGCCTTTCTACATGGGACAGCTACGAGCAGTACTTC.

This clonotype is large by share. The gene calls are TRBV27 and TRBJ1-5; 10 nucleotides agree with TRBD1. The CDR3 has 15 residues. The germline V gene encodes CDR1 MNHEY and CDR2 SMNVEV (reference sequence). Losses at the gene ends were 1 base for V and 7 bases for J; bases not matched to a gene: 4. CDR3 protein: CASSLLGQGRQPQHF. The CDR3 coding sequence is TGTGCCAGCAGTTTATTGGGACAGGGGCGGCAGCCCCAGCATTTT.

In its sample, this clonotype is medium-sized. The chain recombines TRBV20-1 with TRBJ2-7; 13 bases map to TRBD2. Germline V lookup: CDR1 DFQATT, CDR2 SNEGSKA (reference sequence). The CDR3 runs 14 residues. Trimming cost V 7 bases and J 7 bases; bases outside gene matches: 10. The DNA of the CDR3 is TGCAGTGTTGACACTAGCGGGAGGGCCGAAGAGCAGTACTTC. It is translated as CSVDTSGRAEEQYF.